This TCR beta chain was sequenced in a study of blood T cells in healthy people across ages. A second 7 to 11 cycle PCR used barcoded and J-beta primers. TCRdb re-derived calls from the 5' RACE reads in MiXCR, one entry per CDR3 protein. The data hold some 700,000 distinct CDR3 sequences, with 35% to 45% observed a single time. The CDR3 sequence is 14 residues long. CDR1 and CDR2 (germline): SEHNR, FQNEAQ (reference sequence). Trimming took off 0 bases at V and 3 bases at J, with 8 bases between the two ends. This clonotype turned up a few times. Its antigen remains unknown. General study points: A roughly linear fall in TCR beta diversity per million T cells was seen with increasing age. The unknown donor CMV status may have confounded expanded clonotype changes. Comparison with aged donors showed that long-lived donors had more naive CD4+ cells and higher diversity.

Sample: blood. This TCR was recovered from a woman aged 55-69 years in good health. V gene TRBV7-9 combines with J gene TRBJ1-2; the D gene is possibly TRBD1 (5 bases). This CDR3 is CASSLAWGDYGYTF. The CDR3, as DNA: TGTGCCAGCAGCTTAGCCTGGGGGGACTATGGCTACACCTTC.